The 22 T cell receptor beta chains given below trace back to one sample, sequenced in a study of cytomegalovirus exposure and HLA in healthy donors. 13 Jbeta primers and 60 Vbeta primers were used for the PCR. Repertoires were generated with immunoSEQ multiplex PCR, while TCRdb's copy carries only in-frame clones and drops some. The data hold over 200,000 clones, with about 80% observed a single time. Sequenced material: PBMCs. All receptors come from a woman in her thirties or forties in good health and CMV-seronegative.

CDR3 amino acids: CASSLGTGNYGYTF. In DNA form, the CDR3 reads TGTGCCAGCTCGTTGGGGACAGGGAACTATGGCTACACCTTC. The chain uses TRBV18 and TRBJ1-2; 9 nucleotides agree with TRBD1. Germline loops: CDR1 KGHSH, CDR2 LQKENI. The J segment lost 2 bases and the V segment lost 6 bases, leaving 4 bases of the junction unmatched. There are 14 residues in the CDR3.

The chain uses TRBV28 and TRBJ1-1; a possible D gene is TRBD1 (6 bases). The germline CDR1 and CDR2 sequences are MDHEN and SYDVKM. The CDR3 runs to 14 residues. V lost 2 bases and J 4 bases, leaving 11 bases between the germline ends. Here the CDR3 reads CASSLDRRLTEAFF. As DNA, the CDR3 is TGTGCCAGCAGTTTAGACAGGAGACTCACTGAAGCTTTCTTT.

The CDR3 nucleotides read TGTGCCAGCAGCTTGACAGATAGCAATCAGCCCCAGCATTTT. As protein: CASSLTDSNQPQHF. The chain employs TRBV5-5 and TRBJ1-5; D remains unclear. This CDR3 region has 14 residues. V was shortened by 1 base and J by 0 bases, with 5 bases between the two germline ends. The germline CDR1 and CDR2 sequences are SGHKS and YYEKEE (reference sequence).

V gene TRBV27 combines with J gene TRBJ2-7; possible D gene TRBD1, 6 bases. There are 15 residues in the CDR3. V was trimmed by 7 bases and J by 6 bases, leaving 22 bases between them. Germline assignment: CDR1 MNHEY and CDR2 SMNVEV (reference sequence). The CDR3 protein is CASISLVQGPREQYF. In DNA, the CDR3 is TGTGCCAGCATCTCCCTGGTTCAGGGGCCCCGCGAGCAGTACTTC.

A few counts support this clone. In the same sample, other DNA sequences code for this CDR3. The chain combines TRBV5-1 with TRBJ1-1, with D maybe TRBD1 (5 bases). Trimming stripped 0 bases from V and 0 bases from J, with 6 bases between. The CDR3 has 14 residues. Germline CDR1 SGHRS, CDR2 YFSETQ. The CDR3 loop is CASSLGTMNTEAFF. Here the CDR3 DNA reads TGCGCCAGCAGCTTGGGGACAATGAACACTGAAGCTTTCTTT.

For this clone: The junction does not match germline at one end; this may be a read error. The V gene is TRBV19, the J gene TRBJ1-1; 7 nucleotides align to TRBD1. The CDR3 loop spans 15 amino acids. Germline CDR1 and CDR2: LNHDA and SQIVND (reference sequence). As DNA, the CDR3 is TGTGCCAGTAGTCCTTGGGACAGTCTAAACACTGAGGCTTTCTTT. This encodes CASSPWDSLNTEAFF.

The chain couples TRBV2 to TRBJ2-3, with TRBD2 as a possible D gene (6 bases). The CDR3 sequence is 13 residues long. V was clipped by 4 bases and J by 1 base, with 6 bases between them. Germline V gene data show CDR1 as SNHLY and CDR2 as FYNNEI. The CDR3 sequence: CASSAGGTDTQYF. The CDR3 DNA reads as TGTGCCAGCAGTGCGGGGGGCACAGATACGCAGTATTTT.

This rearrangement joins TRBV7-2 to TRBJ2-5; 11 bases align to TRBD2. The germline V gene has CDR1 SGHTA and CDR2 FQGNSA. With V trimmed by 5 bases and J by 2 bases, 4 bases remained unmatched. This CDR3 spans 15 amino acids. In nucleotides, the CDR3 is TGTGCCAGCAGCCTGGGACTAGCGGCTCAAGAGACCCAGTACTTC. Translated, it gives CASSLGLAAQETQYF.

This chain connects TRBV28 to TRBJ1-5, with D perhaps matching TRBD1 (6 bases). Trimming cost V 7 bases and J 7 bases, with 17 bases left between them. Germline V gene data show CDR1 as MDHEN and CDR2 as SYDVKM. The CDR3 is made up of 14 amino acids. CDR3 region: CASIPRGGLQPQHF. DNA for the CDR3: TGTGCCAGCATCCCACGGGGGGGCTTACAGCCCCAGCATTTT.

Remarks on this clone: One end of the junction is discordant with germline, which a read error may explain. The chain employs TRBV7-9 and TRBJ1-1; perhaps TRBD1 as D (5 bases). The V gene's germline CDR1 is SEHNR and CDR2 FQNEAQ (reference sequence). This CDR3 is built from 15 residues. This chain's CDR3 is CSSSLGGGAKTEAFF. DNA of the CDR3: TGTTCCAGCAGCTTAGGTGGTGGGGCTAAAACTGAAGCTTTCTTT.

The gene calls are TRBV7-9 and TRBJ2-5, with D uncertain. CDR3 size: 15 residues. CDR1 and CDR2 (germline): SEHNR, FQNEAQ (reference sequence). Trimming removed 4 bases at V and 2 bases at J, with 14 bases between. The CDR3 DNA follows: TGTGCCAGCAGCTATCTAAGACAAAAGCAAGAGACCCAGTACTTC. It is translated as CASSYLRQKQETQYF.

About this clone itself: This CDR3 is also generated by other DNA sequences in the sample. The rearrangement uses TRBV11-1 and TRBJ2-3; the D is unclear. V lost 8 bases, J lost 5 bases, and 11 bases lay in between. CDR1 and CDR2 (germline): SGHAT, FQDESV (reference sequence). This CDR3 contains 12 residues. The CDR3 DNA follows: TGTGCCAGCGGCAGGTCCGGAGATACGCAGTATTTT. Translated, it gives CASGRSGDTQYF. The full variable domain, completed using reference TRBV11-1 and TRBJ2-3, is EAEVAQSPRYKITEKSQAVAFWCDPISGHATLYWYRQILGQGPELLVQFQDESVVDDSQLPKDRFSAERLKGVDSTLKIQPAELGDSAMYLCASGRSGDTQYFGPGTRLTVL.

The rearrangement uses TRBV28 and TRBJ1-5; D might be TRBD1 (6 bases). Germline loops: CDR1 MDHEN, CDR2 SYDVKM. This CDR3 contains 14 residues. V shed 3 bases and J shed 3 bases, with 9 bases lying between them. The CDR3 protein is CASSLGANNQPQHF. The CDR3 region has the DNA TGTGCCAGCAGTTTGGGGGCCAACAATCAGCCCCAGCATTTT.

The chain recombines TRBV28 with TRBJ2-3, with 10 bases aligning to TRBD2. The V segment lost 4 bases and the J segment 2 bases; nucleotides outside the gene matches: 3. The CDR3 contains 15 residues. Germline lookup yields CDR1 MDHEN and CDR2 SYDVKM. The CDR3 nucleotides are TGTGCCAGCAGTTCCGGACTAGCGGCCACAGATACGCAGTATTTT. Translated, it gives CASSSGLAATDTQYF.

V and J are TRBV18 and TRBJ1-1; a weak D match, TRBD1 (5 bases). The germline V gene encodes CDR1 KGHSH and CDR2 LQKENI. V lost 4 bases and J 0 bases, leaving 9 bases between the germline ends. The CDR3 covers 14 residues. Here the CDR3 DNA reads TGTGCCAGCTCACAGGGGCGGTTGAACACTGAAGCTTTCTTT. It codes for CASSQGRLNTEAFF.

The sample holds one count of this clone. This chain uses TRBV5-4 with TRBJ1-2; no definite D call. There are 13 residues in the CDR3. The germline V and J ends were trimmed by 8 bases and 3 bases, with 14 bases remaining between them. Germline lookup yields CDR1 SGHNT and CDR2 YYREEE (reference sequence). CDR3 loop: CASSGGMDYGYTF. The CDR3 DNA sequence: TGTGCCAGTTCCGGAGGGATGGACTATGGCTACACCTTC.

The rearrangement joins TRBV5-6 to TRBJ1-1; unclear D gene. Germline loops: CDR1 SGHDT, CDR2 YYEEEE. This CDR3 spans 14 amino acids. V was trimmed by 2 bases and J by 1 base, leaving 9 bases between them. As DNA, the CDR3 is TGTGCCAGCAGCTTCGGGATGGGGAACACTGAAGCTTTCTTT. Translating it yields CASSFGMGNTEAFF.

The chain combines TRBV11-2 with TRBJ1-4; weak D call: TRBD1 (5 bases). Trimming shortened V by 5 bases and J by 0 bases, and 22 bases separated the two germline ends. CDR1 and CDR2 from the germline V gene are SGHAT and FQNNGV. This CDR3 is 19 amino acids long. This CDR3 reads CASSQGFSTFLATNEKLFF. CDR3 nucleotides: TGTGCCAGCAGCCAGGGTTTTTCAACTTTCCTCGCAACTAATGAAAAACTGTTTTTT.

This chain joins TRBV7-2 and TRBJ1-1; no clear D. Between the trimmed V and J ends, which lost 2 bases and 2 bases, there was a span of 9 bases. CDR1 is SGHTA and CDR2 is FQGNSA in the germline V gene. The CDR3 length is 14 residues. The CDR3: CASSLSVLNTEAFF. The CDR3 nucleotides are TGTGCCAGCAGCTTATCGGTGTTAAACACTGAAGCTTTCTTT. The full variable domain, completed using reference TRBV7-2 and TRBJ1-1, is GAGVSQSPSNKVTEKGKDVELRCDPISGHTALYWYRQSLGQGLEFLIYFQGNSAPDKSGLPSDRFSAERTGGSVSTLTIQRTQQEDSAVYLCASSLSVLNTEAFFGQGTRLTVV.

This clone was recorded only once. The J gene is TRBJ2-7, the V gene TRBV5-1, with a weak D call TRBD2 (5 bases). Germline-derived CDR1 and CDR2 are SGHRS and YFSETQ. V was pared by 0 bases and J by 8 bases, with 12 bases between. The CDR3 consists of 13 residues. The CDR3 DNA reads as TGCGCCAGCAGCTTGGGGGAGACTGTGAAGCAGTACTTC. This gives the protein CASSLGETVKQYF.

This chain joins TRBV19 and TRBJ1-2; 9 nucleotides align to TRBD1. V lost 7 bases, J lost 2 bases, and 11 bases stayed unmatched. Germline CDR1 LNHDA, CDR2 SQIVND (reference sequence). The CDR3 covers 16 residues. The DNA for the CDR3 is TGTGCCAGTAAGATATCCGAGACAGGGGGGAACTATGGCTACACCTTC. Amino acid sequence: CASKISETGGNYGYTF.

In this sample, this clone turned up once. The J gene is TRBJ1-1, the V gene TRBV7-3, with no clear D. The CDR3 spans 14 residues. Germline V CDR1 and CDR2: SGHTA, FQGTGA. The V gene lost 1 base and the J gene lost 4 bases, with 10 bases spanning the gap. Here the CDR3 reads CASSLNGPITEAFF. For the CDR3, the DNA is TGTGCCAGCAGCTTAAATGGGCCAATCACTGAAGCTTTCTTT.